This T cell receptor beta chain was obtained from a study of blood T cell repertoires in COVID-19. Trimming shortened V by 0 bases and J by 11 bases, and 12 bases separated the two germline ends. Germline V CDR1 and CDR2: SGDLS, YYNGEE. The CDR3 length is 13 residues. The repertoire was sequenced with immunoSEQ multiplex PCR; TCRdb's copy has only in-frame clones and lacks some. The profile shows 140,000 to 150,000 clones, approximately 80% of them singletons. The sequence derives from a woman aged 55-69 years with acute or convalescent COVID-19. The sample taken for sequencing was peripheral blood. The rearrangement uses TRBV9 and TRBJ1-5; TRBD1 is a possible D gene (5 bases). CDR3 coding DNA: TGTGCCAGCAGCGTAGGGGCAGGGTCAACCCAGCATTTT. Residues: CASSVGAGSTQHF. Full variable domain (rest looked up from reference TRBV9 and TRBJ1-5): DSGVTQTPKHLITATGQRVTLRCSPRSGDLSVYWYQQSLDQGLQFLIQYYNGEERAKGNILERFSAQQFPDLHSELNLSSLELGDSALYFCASSVGAGSTQHFGDGTRLSIL.